Sequencing of this TCR beta chain was carried out in a study of cytotoxic CD8 clonotypes in ibrutinib-treated CLL. Study information: Samples yielded averages of about 250,000 productive templates and 94,000 or so productive rearrangements.

There are 12 residues in the CDR3. Germline CDR1 and CDR2: SQVTM and ANQGSEA. V was pared by 4 bases and J by 5 bases, with 12 bases between. This table comes from immunoSEQ multiplex PCR, and its TCRdb copy is limited to in-frame clones, with some not included. The sample lists approximately 50,000 clones, roughly 70% occurring once. The study, taken as a whole, reports: Before falling back toward baseline at progression, clonality had risen at the time of ibrutinib response. At the start, clonality exceeded age-matched healthy donors and followed circulating CD8+ T-cell counts. Once treatment began, public clonotypes, which were uncommon, contracted or stayed stable.

About this clone itself: Antigen: not known.

The rearrangement joins TRBV29-1 to TRBJ2-7; no reliable D call. The TCR originated in a human donor with chronic lymphocytic leukemia. The sequencing used PBMCs, collected after 12 months of ibrutinib treatment. As DNA, the CDR3 is TGCAGCGTTGCCCGGTCTTTTGACGAGCAGTACTTC. Residues: CSVARSFDEQYF.